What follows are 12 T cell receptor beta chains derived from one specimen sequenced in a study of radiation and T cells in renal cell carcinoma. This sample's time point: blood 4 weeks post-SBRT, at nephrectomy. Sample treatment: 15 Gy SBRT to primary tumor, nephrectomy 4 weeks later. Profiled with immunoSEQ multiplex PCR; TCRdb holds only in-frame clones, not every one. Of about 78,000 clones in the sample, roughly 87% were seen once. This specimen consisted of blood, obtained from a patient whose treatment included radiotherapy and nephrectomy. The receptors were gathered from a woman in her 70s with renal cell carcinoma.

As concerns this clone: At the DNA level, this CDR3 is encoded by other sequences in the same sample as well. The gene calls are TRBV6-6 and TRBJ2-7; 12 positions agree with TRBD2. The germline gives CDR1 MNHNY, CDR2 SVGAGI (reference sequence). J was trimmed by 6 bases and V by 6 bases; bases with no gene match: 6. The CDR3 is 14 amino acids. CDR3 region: CASSPTSGGGEQYF. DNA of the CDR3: TGTGCCAGCAGCCCGACTAGCGGGGGCGGCGAGCAGTACTTC.

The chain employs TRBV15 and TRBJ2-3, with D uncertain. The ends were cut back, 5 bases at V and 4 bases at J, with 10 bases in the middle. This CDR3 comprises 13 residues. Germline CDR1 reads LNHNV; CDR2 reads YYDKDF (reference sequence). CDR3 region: CATSGPRSDTQYF. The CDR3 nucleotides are TGTGCCACCAGCGGACCCAGATCAGATACGCAGTATTTT.

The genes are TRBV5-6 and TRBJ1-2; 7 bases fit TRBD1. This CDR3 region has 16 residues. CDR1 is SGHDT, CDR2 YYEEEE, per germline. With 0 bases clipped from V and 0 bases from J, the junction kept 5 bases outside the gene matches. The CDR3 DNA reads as TGTGCCAGCAGCTTGGGGGGGACAGCCTCTAACTATGGCTACACCTTC. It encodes CASSLGGTASNYGYTF.

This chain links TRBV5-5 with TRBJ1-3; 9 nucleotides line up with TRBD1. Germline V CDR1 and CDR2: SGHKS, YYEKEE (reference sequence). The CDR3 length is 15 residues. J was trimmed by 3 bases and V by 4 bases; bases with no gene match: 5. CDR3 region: CASSRTGAGGNTIYF. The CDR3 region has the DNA TGTGCCAGCAGCAGGACAGGGGCTGGTGGAAACACCATATATTTT.

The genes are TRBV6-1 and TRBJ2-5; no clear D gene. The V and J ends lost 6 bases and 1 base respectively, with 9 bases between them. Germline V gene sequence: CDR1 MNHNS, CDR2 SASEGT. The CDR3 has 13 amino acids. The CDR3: CASRWQVQETQYF. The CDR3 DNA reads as TGTGCCAGCAGATGGCAGGTCCAAGAGACCCAGTACTTC.

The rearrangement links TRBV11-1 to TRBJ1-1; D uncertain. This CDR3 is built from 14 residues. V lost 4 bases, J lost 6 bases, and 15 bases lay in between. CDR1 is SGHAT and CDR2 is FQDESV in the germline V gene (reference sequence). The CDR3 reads CASSSSGSPSEAFF. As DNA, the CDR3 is TGTGCCAGCAGCTCCTCGGGGAGCCCGTCTGAAGCTTTCTTT.

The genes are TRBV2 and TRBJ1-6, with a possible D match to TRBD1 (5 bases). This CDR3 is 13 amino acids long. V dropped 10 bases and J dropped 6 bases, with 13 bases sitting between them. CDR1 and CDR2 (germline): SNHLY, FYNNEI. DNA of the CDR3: TGTGCCACCAACCGGGACTCTAATTCACCCCTCCACTTT. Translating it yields CATNRDSNSPLHF.

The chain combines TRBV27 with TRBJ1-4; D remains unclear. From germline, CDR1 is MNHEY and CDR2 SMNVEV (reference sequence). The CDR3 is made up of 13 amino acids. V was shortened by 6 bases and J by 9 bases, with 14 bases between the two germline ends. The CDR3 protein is CASSENDGQKLFF. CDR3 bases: TGTGCCAGCAGCGAGAATGATGGGCAAAAACTGTTTTTT.

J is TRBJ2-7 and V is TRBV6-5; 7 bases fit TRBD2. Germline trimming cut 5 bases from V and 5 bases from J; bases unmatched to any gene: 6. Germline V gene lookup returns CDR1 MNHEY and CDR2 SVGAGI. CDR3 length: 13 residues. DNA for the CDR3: TGTGCCAGCAGTGGACTAGTCCCCCACGAGCAGTACTTC. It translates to CASSGLVPHEQYF.

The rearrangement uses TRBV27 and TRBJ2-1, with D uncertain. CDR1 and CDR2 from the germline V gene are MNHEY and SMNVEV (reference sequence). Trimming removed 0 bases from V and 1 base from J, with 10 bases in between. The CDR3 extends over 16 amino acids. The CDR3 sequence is CASSLSGGGSYNEQFF. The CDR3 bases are TGTGCCAGCAGTTTATCGGGCGGCGGTTCCTACAATGAGCAGTTCTTC.

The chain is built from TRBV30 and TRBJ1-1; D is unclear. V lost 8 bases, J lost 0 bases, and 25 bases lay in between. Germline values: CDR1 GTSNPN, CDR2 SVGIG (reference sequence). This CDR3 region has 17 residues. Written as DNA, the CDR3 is TGTGCCGTAGAAACCGGGGTATCAGGCCATCTGAACACTGAAGCTTTCTTT. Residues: CAVETGVSGHLNTEAFF.

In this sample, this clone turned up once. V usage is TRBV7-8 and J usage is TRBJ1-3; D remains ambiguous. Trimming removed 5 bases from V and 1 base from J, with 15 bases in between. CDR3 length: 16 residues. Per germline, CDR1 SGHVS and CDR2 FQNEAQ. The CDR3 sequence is CASSAPPRVSGNTIYF. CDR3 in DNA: TGTGCCAGCAGCGCGCCACCTCGCGTTTCTGGAAACACCATATATTTT.